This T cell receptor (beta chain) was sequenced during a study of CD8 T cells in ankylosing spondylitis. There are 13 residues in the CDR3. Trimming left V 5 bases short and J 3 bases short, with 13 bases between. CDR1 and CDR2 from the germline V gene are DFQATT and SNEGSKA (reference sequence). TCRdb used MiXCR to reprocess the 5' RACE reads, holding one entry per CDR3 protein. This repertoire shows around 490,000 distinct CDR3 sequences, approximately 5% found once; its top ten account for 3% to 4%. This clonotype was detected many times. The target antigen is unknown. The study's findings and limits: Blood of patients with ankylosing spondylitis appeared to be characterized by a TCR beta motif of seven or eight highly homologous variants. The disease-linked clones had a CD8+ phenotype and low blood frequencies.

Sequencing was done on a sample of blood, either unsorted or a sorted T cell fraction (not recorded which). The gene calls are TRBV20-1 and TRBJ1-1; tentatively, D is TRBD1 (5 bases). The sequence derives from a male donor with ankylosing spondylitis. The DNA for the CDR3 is TGCAGTGCTGCCCCCGGGGGGGACACTGAAGCTTTCTTT. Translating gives CSAAPGGDTEAFF.